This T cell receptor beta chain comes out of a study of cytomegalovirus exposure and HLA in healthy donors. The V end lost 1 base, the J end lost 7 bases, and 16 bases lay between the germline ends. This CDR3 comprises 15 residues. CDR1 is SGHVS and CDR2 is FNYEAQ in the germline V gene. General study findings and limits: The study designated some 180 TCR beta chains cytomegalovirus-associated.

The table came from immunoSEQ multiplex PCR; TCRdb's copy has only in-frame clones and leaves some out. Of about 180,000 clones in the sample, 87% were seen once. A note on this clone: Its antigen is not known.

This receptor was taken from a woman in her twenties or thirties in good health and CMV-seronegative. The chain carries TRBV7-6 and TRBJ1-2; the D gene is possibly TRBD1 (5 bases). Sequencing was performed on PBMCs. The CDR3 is CASSLGGGDLRGYTF. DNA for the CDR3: TGTGCCAGCAGCTTAGGGGGGGGAGACCTACGTGGCTACACCTTC. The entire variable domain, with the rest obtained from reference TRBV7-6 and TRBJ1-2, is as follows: GAGVSQSPRYKVTKRGQDVALRCDPISGHVSLYWYRQALGQGPEFLTYFNYEAQQDKSGLPNDRFSAERPEGSISTLTIQRTEQRDSAMYRCASSLGGGDLRGYTFGSGTRLTVV.